The clone carrying this TCR beta chain was seen repeatedly, ten times or more. The junction had 4 bases not matched to a gene; V was cut back by 6 bases and J by 3 bases. The CDR3 totals 14 residues. The germline V gene has CDR1 ENHRY and CDR2 SYGVKD. The sample originates from a study of identical twins. Each CDR3 protein gets one entry after TCRdb re-called the 5' RACE reads with MiXCR. The profile covers some 1,600,000 distinct CDR3 sequences, with about 32% appearing a single time and under 0.35% taken by the ten largest. The chain combines TRBV10-3 with TRBJ2-7, with 11 bases matching TRBD1. The sequence was obtained from a newborn girl in good health. The sample was cord blood. The CDR3 sequence: CAISGTGGNYEQYF. The CDR3 nucleotides read TGTGCCATCAGCGGGACAGGGGGAAACTACGAGCAGTACTTC.